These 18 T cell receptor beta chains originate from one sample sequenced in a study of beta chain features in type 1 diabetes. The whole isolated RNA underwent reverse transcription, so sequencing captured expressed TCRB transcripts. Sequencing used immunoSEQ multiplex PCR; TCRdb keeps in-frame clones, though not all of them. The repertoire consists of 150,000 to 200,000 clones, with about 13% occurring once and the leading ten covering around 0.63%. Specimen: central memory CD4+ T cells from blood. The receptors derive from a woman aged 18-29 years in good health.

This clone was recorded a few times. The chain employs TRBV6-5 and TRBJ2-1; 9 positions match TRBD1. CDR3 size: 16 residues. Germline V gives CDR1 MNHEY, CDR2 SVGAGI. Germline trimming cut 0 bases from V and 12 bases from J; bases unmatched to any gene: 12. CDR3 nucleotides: TGTGCCAGCAGTTACTCCCTGGGACAGGGTCCACAATGGCAGTTCTTC. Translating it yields CASSYSLGQGPQWQFF.

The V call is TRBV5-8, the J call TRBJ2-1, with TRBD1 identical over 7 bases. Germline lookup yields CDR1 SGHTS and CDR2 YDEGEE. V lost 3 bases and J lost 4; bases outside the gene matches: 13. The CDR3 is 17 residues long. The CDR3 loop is CASSSYHRTGDYNEQFF. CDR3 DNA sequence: TGTGCCAGCAGCTCCTACCACCGGACAGGTGATTACAATGAGCAGTTCTTC.

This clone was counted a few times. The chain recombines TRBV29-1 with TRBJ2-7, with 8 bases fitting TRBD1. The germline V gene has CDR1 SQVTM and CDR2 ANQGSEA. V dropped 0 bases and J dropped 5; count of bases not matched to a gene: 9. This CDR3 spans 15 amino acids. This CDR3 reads CSVEDWTGLGHEQYF. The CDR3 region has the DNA TGCAGCGTTGAAGACTGGACAGGGCTCGGGCACGAGCAGTACTTC.

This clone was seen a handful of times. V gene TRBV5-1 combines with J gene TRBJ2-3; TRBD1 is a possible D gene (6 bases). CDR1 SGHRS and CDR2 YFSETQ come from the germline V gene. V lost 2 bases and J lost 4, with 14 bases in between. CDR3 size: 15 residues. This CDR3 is CASSFLTGFADTQYF. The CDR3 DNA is TGCGCCAGCAGCTTCTTGACAGGCTTTGCAGATACGCAGTATTTT.

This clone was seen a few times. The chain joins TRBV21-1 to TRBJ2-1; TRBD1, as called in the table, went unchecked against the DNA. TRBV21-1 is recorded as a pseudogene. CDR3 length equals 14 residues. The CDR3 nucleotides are TGTGCCAGCAGCAAAGGGACAGGGTCGCATGAGCAGTTCTTC. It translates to CASSKGTGSHEQFF.

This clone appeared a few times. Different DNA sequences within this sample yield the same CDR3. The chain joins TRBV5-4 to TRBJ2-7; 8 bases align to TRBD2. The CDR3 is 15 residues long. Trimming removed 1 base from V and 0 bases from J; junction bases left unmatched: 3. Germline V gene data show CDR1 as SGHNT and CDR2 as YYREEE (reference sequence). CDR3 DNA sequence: TGTGCCAGCAGCTTGTCCAGCGGGAGCTCCTACGAGCAGTACTTC. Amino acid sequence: CASSLSSGSSYEQYF.

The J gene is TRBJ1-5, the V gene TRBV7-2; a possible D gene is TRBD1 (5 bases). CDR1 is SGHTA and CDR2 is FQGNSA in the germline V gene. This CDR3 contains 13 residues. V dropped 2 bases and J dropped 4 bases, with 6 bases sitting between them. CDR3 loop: CASSLRGNQPQHF. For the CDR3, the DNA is TGTGCCAGCAGCTTAAGGGGTAATCAGCCCCAGCATTTT.

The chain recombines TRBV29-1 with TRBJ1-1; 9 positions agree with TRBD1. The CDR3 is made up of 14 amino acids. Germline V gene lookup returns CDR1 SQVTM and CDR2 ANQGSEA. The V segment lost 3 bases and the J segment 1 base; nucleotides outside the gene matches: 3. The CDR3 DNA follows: TGCAGCGTTGAGGACAGGGGAGGGAACACTGAAGCTTTCTTT. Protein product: CSVEDRGGNTEAFF.

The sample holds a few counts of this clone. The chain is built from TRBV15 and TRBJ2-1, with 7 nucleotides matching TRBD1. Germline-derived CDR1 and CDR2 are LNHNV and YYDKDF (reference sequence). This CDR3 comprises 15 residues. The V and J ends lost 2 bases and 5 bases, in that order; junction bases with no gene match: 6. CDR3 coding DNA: TGTGCCACCAGCAGACCCGGGACAGCAAACAATGAGCAGTTCTTC. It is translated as CATSRPGTANNEQFF.

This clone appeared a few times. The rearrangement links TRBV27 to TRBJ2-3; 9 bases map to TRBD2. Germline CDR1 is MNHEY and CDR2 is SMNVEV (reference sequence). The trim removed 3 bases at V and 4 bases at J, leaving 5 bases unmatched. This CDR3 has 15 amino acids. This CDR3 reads CASSLSSGISDTQYF. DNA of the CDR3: TGTGCCAGCAGTTTGTCTAGCGGGATATCAGATACGCAGTATTTT.

This chain's CDR3 is CASSPLAGKSQETQYF. The DNA for the CDR3 is TGTGCCAGCTCACCACTCGCAGGCAAATCCCAAGAGACCCAGTACTTC. V gene TRBV18 combines with J gene TRBJ2-5; D call uncertain. Per the germline V gene, CDR1 is KGHSH and CDR2 is LQKENI. V dropped 1 base and J dropped 1 base, with 13 bases sitting between them. CDR3 length: 16 amino acids.

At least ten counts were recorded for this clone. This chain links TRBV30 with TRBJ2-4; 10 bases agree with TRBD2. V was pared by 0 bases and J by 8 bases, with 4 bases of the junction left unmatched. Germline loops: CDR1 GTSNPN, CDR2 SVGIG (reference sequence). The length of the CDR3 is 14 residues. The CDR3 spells CAWSVPSGSYIQYF. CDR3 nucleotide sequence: TGTGCCTGGAGTGTCCCTAGCGGGAGTTACATTCAGTACTTC.

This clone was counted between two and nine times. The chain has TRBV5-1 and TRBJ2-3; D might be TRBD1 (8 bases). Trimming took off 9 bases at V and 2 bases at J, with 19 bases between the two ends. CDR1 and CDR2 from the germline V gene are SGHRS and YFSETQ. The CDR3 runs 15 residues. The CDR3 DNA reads TGCGCCACCGCCCGGACAGGGACTACCACAGATACGCAGTATTTT. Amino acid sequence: CATARTGTTTDTQYF.

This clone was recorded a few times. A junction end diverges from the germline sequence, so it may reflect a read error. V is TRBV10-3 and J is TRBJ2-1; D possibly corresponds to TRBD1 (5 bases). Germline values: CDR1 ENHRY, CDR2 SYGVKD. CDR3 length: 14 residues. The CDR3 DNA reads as TGTGCCATCAGTGAGTCGGGTGGTGCAGGGTACTTTGTCTTC. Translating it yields CAISESGGAGYFVF.

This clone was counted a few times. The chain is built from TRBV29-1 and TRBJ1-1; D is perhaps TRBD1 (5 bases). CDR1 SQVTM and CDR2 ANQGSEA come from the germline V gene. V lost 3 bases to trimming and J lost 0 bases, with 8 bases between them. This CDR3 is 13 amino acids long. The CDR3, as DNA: TGCAGCGTTGATGACAGCGTGAACACTGAAGCTTTCTTT. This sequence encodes CSVDDSVNTEAFF. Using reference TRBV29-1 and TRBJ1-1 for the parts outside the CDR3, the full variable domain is SAVISQKPSRDICQRGTSLTIQCQVDSQVTMMFWYRQQPGQSLTLIATANQGSEATYESGFVIDKFPISRPNLTFSTLTVSNMSPEDSSIYLCSVDDSVNTEAFFGQGTRLTVV.

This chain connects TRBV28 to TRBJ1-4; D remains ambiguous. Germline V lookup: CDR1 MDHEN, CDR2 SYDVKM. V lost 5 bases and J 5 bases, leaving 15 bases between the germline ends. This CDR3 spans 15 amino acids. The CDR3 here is CASSSHSTGNEKLFF. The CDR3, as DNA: TGTGCCAGCAGTAGTCATTCGACGGGGAATGAAAAACTGTTTTTT.

CDR3 loop: CASRQTTSGRFSYEQYF. In DNA form, the CDR3 reads TGTGCCAGCAGGCAGACCACTAGCGGGAGGTTCTCCTACGAGCAGTACTTC. V and J are TRBV27 and TRBJ2-7; 12 bases are a match to TRBD2. V lost 6 bases and J lost 0; bases outside the gene matches: 9. The CDR3 is 17 residues long. The germline V gene has CDR1 MNHEY and CDR2 SMNVEV (reference sequence).

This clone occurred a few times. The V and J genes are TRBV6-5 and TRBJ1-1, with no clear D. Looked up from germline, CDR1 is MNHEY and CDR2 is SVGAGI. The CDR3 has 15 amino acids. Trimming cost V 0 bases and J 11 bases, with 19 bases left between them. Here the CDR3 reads CASSYSRTGSKGAFF. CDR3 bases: TGTGCCAGCAGTTACTCACGGACTGGCTCCAAAGGGGCTTTCTTT.